This TCR beta chain was sequenced in a study of T-cell memory formation after mild COVID-19. Amplification by 5'RACE using constant-segment primers produced TCR alpha and TCR beta cDNA libraries that carried sample barcodes and UMIs. TCRdb re-called the 5' RACE reads with MiXCR, one entry per CDR3 protein. The data show about 290,000 distinct CDR3 sequences, less than 20% seen once. In germline, CDR1 is SGHRS, CDR2 YFSETQ. The ends lost 3 bases at V and 2 bases at J; junction bases unmatched: 3. This CDR3 is 15 amino acids long. Sequencing was done on a sample of PBMCs or a T cell subset sorted from them (not recorded which). This clonotype was sampled from a man aged 18 to 30 who had mild COVID-19 (a few samples of this study predate the infection). Cell type and time point are not known. The chain employs TRBV5-1 and TRBJ2-5; 11 bases match TRBD2. The chain's CDR3 is CASSWGLAVQETQYF. The CDR3, as DNA: TGCGCCAGCAGCTGGGGACTAGCGGTACAAGAGACCCAGTACTTC.